This T cell receptor beta chain was profiled in a study of cytomegalovirus exposure and HLA in healthy donors. Study summary: A prior study identified 117 million unique TCR beta sequences from 190 million or so T cells. Overall study findings and caveats: CMV serostatus alone was available as immune exposure information. In a later analysis, CMV-associated beta chains were mostly HLA-associated, it appeared.

Worth noting for this clone: Its antigen is unidentified.

The PCR contained 60 Vbeta and 13 Jbeta primers. How the authors handled the data: Later work found tens of millions of unique TCR beta chains, with 9.5 million to 14 million shared. Here immunoSEQ multiplex PCR was the method, and the copy in TCRdb shows in-frame clones only, minus some. The D gene and trimming were derived from the DNA, and the V and J assignments and clone size from that table. The sample includes over 100,000 clones, around 83% of them seen just once. Germline V gene lookup returns CDR1 MNHEY and CDR2 SVGAGI. CDR3 size: 14 residues. V shed 5 bases, J shed 4 bases, and the junction held 7 bases outside the gene matches.

V is TRBV6-5 and J is TRBJ1-2; 7 bases map to TRBD1. The sequencing input was PBMCs. The TCR was taken from a man aged 30 to 45 in good health and CMV-seropositive. The CDR3 DNA reads TGTGCCAGCAGTCCCTCTGGACAGGTCTATGGCTACACCTTC. It codes for CASSPSGQVYGYTF.